This passage covers 32 T cell receptor beta chains from one sample sequenced in a study of cytomegalovirus exposure and HLA in healthy donors. Repertoires were generated with immunoSEQ multiplex PCR, while TCRdb's copy carries only in-frame clones and drops some. The sample shows more than 250,000 clones, 86% of them seen only once. Sequencing was done on a sample of PBMCs. The receptors were gathered from a woman between 18 and 30 years old in good health and CMV-seronegative.

This rearrangement joins TRBV7-4 to TRBJ2-7; 11 bases match TRBD1. From germline, CDR1 is SGHVT and CDR2 SQSDAQ. The ends lost 5 bases at V and 5 bases at J; junction bases unmatched: 14. This CDR3 has 17 residues. The CDR3, as DNA: TGTGCCAGCAGCAAACAAACCCGGGACAGGGGGAGCAACGAGCAGTACTTC. Protein sequence: CASSKQTRDRGSNEQYF.

The genes are TRBV7-2 and TRBJ2-1; a possible D gene is TRBD2 (6 bases). The CDR3 is 15 amino acids. V lost 4 bases and J lost 7, with 17 bases in between. Germline assignment: CDR1 SGHTA and CDR2 FQGNSA. CDR3 region: CASSSDYRSGNEQFF. The CDR3 DNA sequence: TGTGCCAGCAGCTCGGACTATCGGTCGGGAAATGAGCAGTTCTTC.

This chain uses TRBV27 with TRBJ2-1; TRBD2 matches 8 bases. Unmatched junction bases numbered 2, after V lost 4 bases and J lost 6 bases. This CDR3 is built from 13 residues. Germline loops: CDR1 MNHEY, CDR2 SMNVEV (reference sequence). The CDR3 DNA reads as TGTGCCAGCAGTTGGGGACTAGTCAATGAGCAGTTCTTC. Translation gives CASSWGLVNEQFF.

The CDR3 region is CASRTGTGPSEEQYF. DNA of the CDR3: TGTGCCAGCAGGACCGGGACAGGCCCTTCAGAGGAGCAGTACTTC. The chain couples TRBV6-6 to TRBJ2-7; 8 nucleotides align to TRBD1. The CDR3 has 15 residues. The V gene's germline CDR1 is MNHNY and CDR2 SVGAGI (reference sequence). Trimming at V came to 6 bases and at J to 7 bases, leaving 14 bases not matched to a gene.

This clone was counted a single time. The chain carries TRBV4-3 and TRBJ2-1; 7 bases are a match to TRBD2. The CDR3 is 15 residues long. V was pared by 2 bases and J by 10 bases, with 11 bases of the junction left unmatched. The germline V gene has CDR1 LGHNA and CDR2 YSLEER. CDR3 sequence: CASSQSLSTGREQFF. The CDR3 DNA sequence: TGCGCCAGCAGCCAATCGCTTTCCACCGGGAGGGAGCAGTTCTTC.

The CDR3 DNA reads as TGTGCCAGCAGTTACGAAGGCGGGACAGGGAATGAAAAACTGTTTTTT. Translation gives CASSYEGGTGNEKLFF. The J gene is TRBJ1-4, the V gene TRBV6-5, with 9 bases lining up with TRBD1. The CDR3 length is 16 residues. Germline V CDR1 and CDR2: MNHEY, SVGAGI. J was trimmed by 5 bases and V by 2 bases; bases with no gene match: 6.

In this sample, this clone turned up a few times. The V call is TRBV29-1, the J call TRBJ1-3; D is unresolved. V was shortened by 4 bases and J by 5 bases, with 6 bases between the two germline ends. The CDR3 length is 11 residues. The V gene's germline CDR1 is SQVTM and CDR2 ANQGSEA. CDR3 DNA sequence: TGCAGCGTTGTCGAGAGAAACACCATATATTTT. Protein sequence: CSVVERNTIYF.

The genes are TRBV29-1 and TRBJ2-1; the D gene is possibly TRBD2 (7 bases). V was cut by 1 base and J by 10 bases, with 14 bases left in between. This CDR3 has 13 amino acids. Germline values: CDR1 SQVTM, CDR2 ANQGSEA. The CDR3 protein is CSVEAPRGGEQFF. The CDR3 nucleotides are TGCAGCGTTGAAGCCCCGAGGGGGGGAGAGCAGTTCTTC.

The rearrangement joins TRBV7-2 to TRBJ2-1; maybe TRBD2 (7 bases). Trimming left V 5 bases short and J 1 base short, with 18 bases between. The CDR3 consists of 17 residues. The germline gives CDR1 SGHTA, CDR2 FQGNSA. CDR3 amino acids: CASSPRGAGRSYNEQFF. DNA for the CDR3: TGTGCCAGCAGCCCCAGGGGAGCGGGAAGGTCCTACAATGAGCAGTTCTTC.

The chain links TRBV27 to TRBJ2-2; 8 positions agree with TRBD1. The ends lost 4 bases at V and 6 bases at J; junction bases unmatched: 4. Germline V gene lookup returns CDR1 MNHEY and CDR2 SMNVEV (reference sequence). This CDR3 region has 14 residues. CDR3 in amino acids: CASSSIQGAGELFF. The DNA for the CDR3 is TGTGCCAGCAGTTCAATACAGGGGGCCGGGGAGCTGTTTTTT.

The J gene is TRBJ1-2, the V gene TRBV28, with D tentatively TRBD1 (6 bases). CDR1 MDHEN and CDR2 SYDVKM come from the germline V gene. The CDR3 consists of 14 residues. Trimming took 7 bases from V and 4 from J, leaving 16 bases between them. This CDR3 is CASTLSGGLYGYTF. CDR3 DNA: TGTGCCAGCACCCTCTCGGGGGGCCTCTATGGCTACACCTTC.

This clone was detected once. The V call is TRBV27, the J call TRBJ2-4, with TRBD2 matching over 10 bases. V lost 4 bases, J lost 14 bases, and 5 bases stayed unmatched. In germline, CDR1 is MNHEY, CDR2 SMNVEV (reference sequence). CDR3 length equals 12 residues. The DNA of the CDR3 is TGTGCCAGCAGTTCTAGCGGGAGTGATGAGTACTTC. This gives the protein CASSSSGSDEYF.

This clone has just one count. Other DNA sequences in the same sample also yield this CDR3. This chain joins TRBV6-1 and TRBJ2-7; possible D gene TRBD1, 6 bases. V was trimmed by 2 bases and J by 2 bases, leaving 13 bases between them. Germline V CDR1 and CDR2: MNHNS, SASEGT. The CDR3 has 15 amino acids. CDR3 sequence (DNA): TGTGCCAGCAGTGAATGGCAACAGGGTCCCTACGAGCAGTACTTC. As protein: CASSEWQQGPYEQYF.

This chain connects TRBV2 to TRBJ1-3, with TRBD1 matching over 11 bases. V lost 4 bases to trimming and J lost 2 bases; unmatched junction nucleotides: 4. This CDR3 contains 16 residues. The germline gives CDR1 SNHLY, CDR2 FYNNEI. CDR3 nucleotides: TGTGCCAGCAGTGGAGGACAGGGGGCGCCTGGAAACACCATATATTTT. This gives the protein CASSGGQGAPGNTIYF.

The genes are TRBV9 and TRBJ2-2, with 9 nucleotides matching TRBD2. With 0 bases clipped from V and 5 bases from J, the junction kept 5 bases outside the gene matches. This CDR3 comprises 16 residues. Germline lookup yields CDR1 SGDLS and CDR2 YYNGEE. In DNA, the CDR3 is TGTGCCAGCAGCGTAGCTTTAGCGGGGGAAACCGGGGAGCTGTTTTTT. It yields the protein CASSVALAGETGELFF.

This clone was counted a few times. The gene calls are TRBV4-2 and TRBJ2-1; tentative D call: TRBD1 (5 bases). The V and J ends lost 0 bases and 12 bases respectively, with 12 bases between them. CDR3 length: 13 amino acids. Germline V CDR1 and CDR2: LGHNA, YNFKEQ. The CDR3 sequence: CASSQDLTGVQFF. Here the CDR3 DNA reads TGTGCCAGCAGCCAAGATCTAACAGGAGTGCAGTTCTTC.

V and J are TRBV4-1 and TRBJ2-1; 13 bases match TRBD2. Germline trimming cut 4 bases from V and 6 bases from J; bases unmatched to any gene: 3. CDR1 MGHRA and CDR2 YSYEKL come from the germline V gene. There are 15 residues in the CDR3. The CDR3 sequence is CASSPLAGGLNEQFF. The CDR3 nucleotides are TGCGCCAGCAGCCCACTAGCGGGAGGGCTCAATGAGCAGTTCTTC.

The genes are TRBV6-5 and TRBJ2-5; no firm D call. The CDR3 extends over 12 amino acids. V was cut by 8 bases and J by 1 base, with 8 bases left in between. Per germline, CDR1 MNHEY and CDR2 SVGAGI. CDR3 residues: CASAYGQETQYF. The CDR3 coding sequence is TGTGCCAGCGCATACGGCCAAGAGACCCAGTACTTC.

The chain combines TRBV7-3 with TRBJ1-1, with 7 positions matching TRBD1. The CDR3 loop spans 14 amino acids. Germline V gene lookup returns CDR1 SGHTA and CDR2 FQGTGA. J was trimmed by 6 bases and V by 2 bases; bases with no gene match: 6. CDR3 in amino acids: CASSLSGGNAEAFF. The CDR3 DNA is TGTGCCAGCAGCTTATCAGGGGGAAACGCTGAAGCTTTCTTT.

This rearrangement joins TRBV7-2 to TRBJ2-1; 12 positions agree with TRBD2. CDR3 length equals 17 residues. With 1 base clipped from V and 8 bases from J, the junction kept 9 bases outside the gene matches. CDR1 SGHTA and CDR2 FQGNSA come from the germline V gene. The CDR3: CASSLGVLAGGLDEQFF. The CDR3 DNA follows: TGTGCCAGCAGCTTAGGAGTACTAGCGGGAGGACTCGATGAGCAGTTCTTC.

The rearrangement links TRBV14 to TRBJ2-3; D is possibly TRBD2 (5 bases). Germline CDR1 and CDR2: SGHDN and FVKESK. V dropped 1 base and J dropped 1 base, with 12 bases sitting between them. The CDR3 totals 16 residues. The CDR3 nucleotides are TGTGCCAGCAGCCAAGTGGGATCCGGGGGCACAGATACGCAGTATTTT. The encoded protein is CASSQVGSGGTDTQYF.

The chain couples TRBV5-1 to TRBJ2-7; tentatively, D is TRBD1 (5 bases). Germline V CDR1 and CDR2: SGHRS, YFSETQ. The CDR3 runs 16 residues. The V gene lost 3 bases and the J gene lost 0 bases, with 16 bases spanning the gap. CDR3 in DNA: TGCGCCAGCAGCTCCTCAGACAGAATCGCCTCCTACGAGCAGTACTTC. Protein sequence: CASSSSDRIASYEQYF.

The V call is TRBV27, the J call TRBJ2-4; no definite D call. CDR3 size: 15 residues. Trimming took 0 bases from V and 2 from J, leaving 8 bases between them. CDR1 MNHEY and CDR2 SMNVEV come from the germline V gene (reference sequence). CDR3 bases: TGTGCCAGCAGTTTATCATCTATCCCCAAAAACATTCAGTACTTC. Amino acids: CASSLSSIPKNIQYF.

V gene TRBV29-1 combines with J gene TRBJ2-5, with TRBD1 identical over 8 bases. CDR1 and CDR2 from the germline V gene are SQVTM and ANQGSEA. The CDR3 is 15 residues long. V lost 4 bases, J lost 1 base, and 8 bases stayed unmatched. The CDR3 region is CSVVNSRGPQETQYF. The CDR3 nucleotides read TGCAGCGTTGTAAACTCCAGGGGGCCCCAAGAGACCCAGTACTTC. The variable domain in full, completed from reference TRBV29-1 and TRBJ2-5, reads SAVISQKPSRDICQRGTSLTIQCQVDSQVTMMFWYRQQPGQSLTLIATANQGSEATYESGFVIDKFPISRPNLTFSTLTVSNMSPEDSSIYLCSVVNSRGPQETQYFGPGTRLLVL.

The chain has TRBV7-3 and TRBJ2-3; a possible D gene is TRBD1 (6 bases). The V gene's germline CDR1 is SGHTA and CDR2 FQGTGA. The length of the CDR3 is 13 residues. V was clipped by 5 bases and J by 3 bases, with 9 bases between them. In DNA form, the CDR3 reads TGTGCCAGCAGCCCAGACAGGACAGATACGCAGTATTTT. Its translation is CASSPDRTDTQYF.

This clone has just one count. The chain combines TRBV11-1 with TRBJ2-2; D gene unclear. CDR3 size: 13 residues. The V gene's germline CDR1 is SGHAT and CDR2 FQDESV (reference sequence). V shed 5 bases and J shed 2 bases, with 6 bases lying between them. The DNA for the CDR3 is TGTGCCAGCAGCCGCGATAACACCGGGGAGCTGTTTTTT. It encodes CASSRDNTGELFF.

This rearrangement joins TRBV27 to TRBJ2-2; 10 bases fit TRBD2. Losses at the gene ends were 4 bases for V and 3 bases for J; bases not matched to a gene: 5. Germline values: CDR1 MNHEY, CDR2 SMNVEV (reference sequence). This CDR3 contains 16 residues. The CDR3 sequence: CASSWLAGADTGELFF. The CDR3 region has the DNA TGTGCCAGCAGTTGGCTAGCGGGAGCGGACACCGGGGAGCTGTTTTTT.

The genes are TRBV28 and TRBJ2-3; 8 bases map to TRBD2. The CDR3 totals 15 residues. CDR1 and CDR2 (germline): MDHEN, SYDVKM. The ends lost 4 bases at V and 3 bases at J; junction bases unmatched: 6. This CDR3 reads CASSSGTRLTDTQYF. CDR3 nucleotide sequence: TGTGCCAGCAGTTCCGGGACTAGACTGACAGATACGCAGTATTTT.

The rearrangement uses TRBV6-5 and TRBJ1-5; D call uncertain. The CDR3 is 15 amino acids. Germline CDR1 and CDR2: MNHEY and SVGAGI. The V and J ends lost 0 bases and 2 bases respectively, with 8 bases between them. The CDR3 protein is CASSYSPGGNQPQHF. In nucleotides, the CDR3 is TGTGCCAGCAGTTACTCACCCGGGGGCAATCAGCCCCAGCATTTT.

CDR3 residues: CASSLSQGSLPTDTQYF. Written as DNA, the CDR3 is TGTGCCAGCAGCTTGTCTCAGGGGTCGCTACCCACAGATACGCAGTATTTT. This chain uses TRBV5-6 with TRBJ2-3; D may be TRBD1 (6 bases). Germline loops: CDR1 SGHDT, CDR2 YYEEEE. CDR3 length equals 17 residues. The ends were cut back, 1 base at V and 2 bases at J, with 17 bases in the middle. The full variable domain, with the rest looked up from reference TRBV5-6 and TRBJ2-3, is DAGVTQSPTHLIKTRGQQVTLRCSPKSGHDTVSWYQQALGQGPQFIFQYYEEEERQRGNFPDRFSGHQFPNYSSELNVNALLLGDSALYLCASSLSQGSLPTDTQYFGPGTRLTVL.

This chain connects TRBV6-5 to TRBJ2-3; a weak D match, TRBD2 (7 bases). The CDR3 is 16 residues long. The germline V and J ends were trimmed by 0 bases and 6 bases, with 16 bases remaining between them. Germline CDR1 is MNHEY and CDR2 is SVGAGI. The CDR3 loop reads CASSYSTGGGSDTQYF. CDR3 DNA sequence: TGTGCCAGCAGTTACTCGACTGGGGGGGGCTCTGATACGCAGTATTTT.

This clone has just one count. The gene calls are TRBV5-1 and TRBJ1-2; D remains ambiguous. Trimming cost V 0 bases and J 8 bases, with 14 bases left between them. The CDR3 runs 14 residues. CDR1 is SGHRS and CDR2 is YFSETQ in the germline V gene. The CDR3 DNA follows: TGCGCCAGCAGCTTGGATGTGATTAGTAGCGGCTACACCTTC. Encoded protein: CASSLDVISSGYTF. The variable domain in full, completed from reference TRBV5-1 and TRBJ1-2, reads KAGVTQTPRYLIKTRGQQVTLSCSPISGHRSVSWYQQTPGQGLQFLFEYFSETQRNKGNFPGRFSGRQFSNSRSEMNVSTLELGDSALYLCASSLDVISSGYTFGSGTRLTVV.